This TCR beta chain emerged from a study of T cells after yellow fever vaccination. Regarding the study as a whole: Clones from primary vaccination mostly reappeared after the booster (96% CD4, around 90% CD8). Relatively few clonotypes were ones that appeared in both CD4 and CD8 compartments.

V lost 5 bases to trimming and J lost 5 bases; unmatched junction nucleotides: 8. This CDR3 is built from 16 residues. TCRdb analysed the 5' RACE reads with MiXCR anew, one entry per CDR3 protein. Found here are approximately 610,000 distinct CDR3 sequences, 17% of them singletons; the top ten hold roughly a sixth. There are a few counts of this clonotype. As yet, its antigen is unknown. The starting material was PBMCs, obtained 5 days after the first yellow fever vaccination. This clonotype originated in a man aged 18 to 30 who received the YFV17D yellow fever vaccine. The chain has TRBV12-3 or TRBV12-4 and TRBJ2-1; 11 bases are a match to TRBD2. CDR3 region: CASSDPGLAAHNEQFF. CDR3 nucleotides: TGTGCCAGCAGTGACCCGGGACTAGCGGCCCACAATGAGCAGTTCTTC.